A selection of T cell receptor beta chains follows, all from one sample in a study of control samples from healthy donors and cancer patients. Using immunoSEQ multiplex PCR, the repertoire was profiled, and TCRdb retains in-frame clones only, with some absent. Of about 100,000 clones listed, 80% to 95% are singletons. The sequencing sample was made of blood. Source of these receptors: a human donor in good health. The donor label of this sample is uncertain. Each CDR3 is given with its conserved first and last residue. The D gene is left open where the match is weak. Some rows have no size entry. The others give once, few or many, or a class for an expanded clone.

abundance	v_gene	j_gene	d_gene	CDR3aa	CDR3nt
NA	TRBV6-6	TRBJ2-3	NA	CASRHPGVDAQYF	TGTGCCAGCAGACACCCCGGGGTCGACGCGCAGTATTTT
NA	TRBV5-6	TRBJ2-2	TRBD1	CASSFRRDRAVGELFF	TGTGCCAGCAGCTTTCGTCGAGACAGGGCAGTCGGGGAGCTGTTTTTT
once	TRBV18	TRBJ2-2	NA	CASSPRAGELFF	TGTGCCAGCTCACCACGGGCCGGGGAGCTGTTTTTT
NA	TRBV5-6	TRBJ1-2	TRBD1	CASSPSGWIQGADYGYTF	TGTGCCAGCAGCCCCTCGGGGTGGATACAGGGGGCGGACTATGGCTACACCTTC
NA	TRBV18	TRBJ2-7	NA	CASSQGEGSEQYF	TGTGCCAGCTCCCAGGGGGAGGGTTCCGAGCAGTACTTC
NA	TRBV18	TRBJ2-1	TRBD1	CASSPVGQGYSEQFF	TGTGCCAGCTCACCAGTGGGACAGGGCTATAGTGAGCAGTTCTTC
NA	TRBV9	TRBJ1-3	NA	CASSVRDWGFSSGNTIYF	TGTGCCAGCAGCGTAAGGGATTGGGGGTTTTCCTCTGGAAACACCATATATTTT
once	TRBV7-2	TRBJ1-2	NA	CASSLAQANYGYTF	TGTGCCAGCAGCTTAGCACAGGCCAACTATGGCTACACCTTC
NA	TRBV27	TRBJ2-5	TRBD2	CASSLFASGEGTQYF	TGTGCCAGCAGTTTATTTGCTAGCGGAGAGGGGACCCAGTACTTC
NA	TRBV2	TRBJ2-5	TRBD1	CASGGQGQETQYF	TGTGCCAGCGGGGGACAGGGTCAAGAGACCCAGTACTTC
NA	TRBV5-6	TRBJ2-1	TRBD1	CASSLEGGAYNEQFF	TGTGCCAGCAGCTTGGAAGGGGGCGCCTACAATGAGCAGTTCTTC
NA	TRBV10-3	TRBJ2-5	TRBD1	CAISDPNPGQGQETQYF	TGTGCCATCAGTGACCCCAACCCCGGACAGGGCCAAGAGACCCAGTACTTC
NA	TRBV12-5	TRBJ1-1	NA	CASGLNSGTTAFF	TGTGCTAGTGGTTTGAACTCTGGGACGACGGCTTTCTTT
NA	TRBV7-9	TRBJ2-5	TRBD1	CASSVRQGGETQYF	TGTGCCAGCAGCGTCCGACAGGGTGGAGAGACCCAGTACTTC
NA	TRBV7-8	TRBJ1-2	NA	CASSLGQRLYGYTF	TGTGCCAGCAGCTTAGGGCAGCGTCTCTATGGCTACACCTTC
NA	TRBV5-1	TRBJ2-5	TRBD2	CASSLGVAGGQETQYF	TGCGCCAGCAGCTTGGGGGTCGCGGGGGGCCAAGAGACCCAGTACTTC
NA	TRBV29-1	TRBJ2-1	NA	CSVESLGNEQFF	TGCAGCGTTGAGAGTTTGGGCAATGAGCAGTTCTTC
NA	TRBV4-2	TRBJ1-5	NA	CASSQDLEGAGQPQHF	TGTGCCAGCAGCCAAGATCTGGAGGGCGCGGGTCAGCCCCAGCATTTT
NA	TRBV11-2	TRBJ1-2	TRBD1	CASSSGQGSGYTF	TGTGCCAGCAGCTCAGGACAGGGGTCTGGCTACACCTTC
once	TRBV3-1/TRBV3-2	TRBJ2-2	TRBD2	CASSQELLAGARANTGELFF	TGTGCCAGCAGCCAAGAATTACTAGCGGGGGCCCGAGCGAACACCGGGGAGCTGTTTTTT
many	TRBV5-4	TRBJ2-5	TRBD1	CASKKDRVSGETQYF	TGTGCCAGCAAAAAGGACAGGGTGTCGGGAGAGACCCAGTACTTC
NA	TRBV27	TRBJ1-1	NA	CASSLLDDTEAFF	TGTGCCAGCAGCCTCTTAGACGACACTGAAGCTTTCTTT
NA	TRBV5-1	TRBJ1-1	NA	CASSLAGARTEAFF	TGCGCCAGCAGCTTGGCCGGGGCACGGACTGAAGCTTTCTTT
NA	TRBV25-1	TRBJ1-4	NA	CASSEYRDPYEKLFF	TGTGCCAGCAGTGAATACCGGGACCCATATGAAAAACTGTTTTTT
once	TRBV7-9	TRBJ1-4	NA	CASSLGRDTPNEKLFF	TGTGCCAGCAGCTTAGGGAGGGACACCCCTAATGAAAAACTGTTTTTT
once	TRBV6-5	TRBJ1-2	TRBD1	CASNTGQNYGYTF	TGTGCCAGTAACACGGGACAGAACTATGGCTACACCTTC
NA	TRBV2	TRBJ1-2	NA	CASNPTAGWAYGYTF	TGTGCCAGTAACCCTACTGCGGGGTGGGCCTATGGCTACACCTTC
NA	TRBV2	TRBJ1-4	NA	CASSEADREIYNNEKLFF	TGTGCCAGCAGTGAAGCGGACAGAGAAATATACAATAATGAAAAACTGTTTTTT
NA	TRBV18	TRBJ2-3	NA	CASSPNTPGRTDTQYF	TGTGCCAGCTCACCAAATACACCGGGGAGGACAGATACGCAGTATTTT
NA	TRBV9	TRBJ1-1	NA	CASSVGGSRSMNTEAFF	TGTGCCAGCAGCGTAGGAGGCTCAAGAAGCATGAACACTGAAGCTTTCTTT
NA	TRBV30	TRBJ2-6	TRBD1	CAWSVLMTGGRSGANVLTF	TGTGCCTGGAGTGTACTGATGACAGGGGGTAGGTCTGGGGCCAACGTCCTGACTTTC
NA	TRBV9	TRBJ1-2	NA	CASSVEAGAGGYTF	TGTGCCAGCAGCGTAGAGGCGGGGGCAGGTGGCTACACCTTC
once	TRBV3-1/TRBV3-2	TRBJ2-1	TRBD2	CASSPRTSGTYNEQFF	TGTGCCAGCAGCCCTCGGACTAGCGGGACCTACAATGAGCAGTTCTTC
once	TRBV6-2/TRBV6-3	TRBJ1-2	TRBD1	CASSEGATTVYGYTF	TGTGCCAGCAGTGAGGGGGCGACTACGGTATATGGCTACACCTTC
NA	TRBV28	TRBJ1-5	NA	CASTPDGQAQHF	TGTGCCAGCACACCCGACGGTCAGGCCCAGCATTTT
NA	TRBV6-6	TRBJ2-7	TRBD1	CASSYETGVEQYF	TGTGCCAGCAGTTACGAAACAGGGGTCGAGCAGTACTTC
NA	TRBV10-2	TRBJ1-2	NA	CASSEETRILYDGYTF	TGCGCCAGCAGTGAAGAGACACGAATATTGTACGATGGCTACACCTTC
NA	TRBV5-4	TRBJ1-1	TRBD1	CASSLPDRGRTEAFF	TGTGCCAGCAGCTTGCCCGACAGGGGGAGAACTGAAGCTTTCTTT
NA	TRBV2	TRBJ1-1	NA	CASSGGSLNTEAFF	TGTGCCAGCAGTGGTGGCAGCTTGAACACTGAAGCTTTCTTT
NA	TRBV30	TRBJ2-5	NA	CAWQGGHETQYF	TGTGCCTGGCAGGGGGGGCACGAGACCCAGTACTTC